This TCR beta chain was observed in a study of cytomegalovirus exposure and HLA in healthy donors. The length of the CDR3 is 13 residues. Trimming pared 3 bases from V and 4 bases from J, leaving 9 bases between. Germline V gene sequence: CDR1 SEHNR, CDR2 FQNEAQ (reference sequence). Study conclusions and caveats: Later on, analysis showed that most CMV-associated TCR beta chains appeared to be HLA-restricted.

The PCR used 60 Vbeta and 13 Jbeta primers. The data were produced by immunoSEQ multiplex PCR, yet TCRdb's version contains in-frame clones alone and is incomplete. The repertoire holds some 180,000 clones, with 82% as singletons. Details on this clone: Antigen: not known.

The TCR comes from a middle-aged man in good health and CMV-seronegative. The chain joins TRBV7-9 to TRBJ1-2; D not resolved. The sequencing input was PBMCs. In DNA, the CDR3 is TGTGCCAGCAGCTTTTCTGAGAGCTATGGCTACACCTTC. Its protein is CASSFSESYGYTF.